This T cell receptor (beta chain) comes out of a study of T cell clones after liver transplantation. About the research overall: TCRbeta sequencing after a pre-transplant mixed lymphocyte reaction identified graft-donor-reactive clones, later tracked in post-transplant blood. Without induction therapy, subjects received standard immunosuppression until 12-24 months post-transplant.

General study results and limits: Graft donor-reactive T cells possibly entered the graft instead of undergoing deletion. Donor-reactive sequences fell more than third party-reactive ones, suggesting partial deletion.

The repertoire was sequenced with immunoSEQ multiplex PCR; TCRdb's copy has only in-frame clones and lacks some. Here the sample spans about 75,000 clones, under 95% being singletons. Remarks on this clone: Its antigen is still unknown.

Sequenced here: CD4+ T cells from blood, sampled before liver transplant. The clonotype originates from a human donor who received a liver transplant.

DNA for the CDR3: TGCGCCAGCAGCCAAGAAAGGACCTACGAGCAGTACTTC. Protein product: CASSQERTYEQYF. The chain joins TRBV4-3 to TRBJ2-7; D unclear. Trimming took 0 bases from V and 2 from J, leaving 5 bases between them. CDR3 size: 13 residues. The V gene's germline CDR1 is LGHNA and CDR2 YSLEER.